The TCR beta chain described here comes from a study of blood T cell repertoires in COVID-19. Study context: Sites across the United States, Italy and Spain contributed samples from acute and convalescent COVID-19.

The CDR3 runs 12 residues. The germline V gene encodes CDR1 SGHAT and CDR2 FQNNGV. The V gene lost 6 bases and the J gene lost 9 bases, with 15 bases spanning the gap. Sequencing was performed with immunoSEQ multiplex PCR; in TCRdb, only in-frame clones are kept and a portion is missing. The sample lists a few hundred thousand clones, over 75% occurring once. Seattle participants joined during active infection and were tracked over time. The sequenced material came from peripheral blood. This chain uses TRBV11-2 with TRBJ2-7, with D possibly being TRBD1 (6 bases). The receptor was isolated from a woman aged 25 to 39 with COVID-19, enrolled during active disease. CDR3: CASRSPGHRQYF. The CDR3 DNA is TGTGCCAGCAGGTCACCGGGACATCGGCAGTACTTC.